This T cell receptor beta chain was sequenced during a study of blood T cell repertoires in COVID-19. Study at large: COVID-19 samples, acute and convalescent, were from the United States, Italy and Spain. Sample material is recorded as cDNA or gDNA derived from T cells, B-cell-depleted T cells, or PBMCs.

Original analysis: Reference gene primer amplification gave estimated nucleated cell counts. Some clones are missing from TCRdb's copy, which holds only in-frame ones; the method was immunoSEQ multiplex PCR. That table furnishes V, J and clone size, whereas the DNA furnished D and trimming. The table shows 150,000 to 200,000 clones, with about nine tenths occurring only once. Germline V gene sequence: CDR1 SEHNR, CDR2 FQNEAQ (reference sequence). The length of the CDR3 is 14 residues. V trimming: 8 bases; J trimming: 9 bases; junction bases outside the gene matches: 8. The sequenced sample consisted of peripheral blood. The chain recombines TRBV7-9 with TRBJ1-5; 12 bases are shared with TRBD1. The sequence derives from a man aged 18 to 29 who had recovered from COVID-19. For the CDR3, the DNA is TGTGCCAGCGCGTCCGGGACAGGGGGCCCGCCCCAGCATTTT. Translation gives CASASGTGGPPQHF.